The 13 T cell receptor beta chains listed next were all sequenced from one sample in a study of T cell changes during pregnancy in multiple sclerosis. Profiled with immunoSEQ multiplex PCR; TCRdb holds only in-frame clones, not every one. Altogether more than 50,000 clones are present, roughly 90% being singletons, with the ten largest covering just over 0.85%. Sequencing was performed on peripheral blood, taken before pregnancy. These receptors all stem from a female donor with multiple sclerosis, enrolled in a pregnancy study.

The chain links TRBV5-6 to TRBJ2-7; D gene uncertain. Germline CDR1 is SGHDT and CDR2 is YYEEEE. This CDR3 comprises 14 residues. Trimming removed 0 bases from V and 3 bases from J, with 10 bases in between. CDR3 protein: CASSLVTDNYEQYF. The CDR3 DNA follows: TGTGCCAGCAGCTTGGTCACAGATAACTACGAGCAGTACTTC.

This chain connects TRBV4-2 to TRBJ2-1, with 15 bases identical to TRBD2. The length of the CDR3 is 21 residues. The V gene's germline CDR1 is LGHNA and CDR2 YNFKEQ. After removal of 0 bases from V and 7 bases from J, the junction contained 16 bases not matched to a gene. CDR3 protein: CASSQDLRTSGGGLELNEQFF. CDR3 nucleotides: TGTGCCAGCAGCCAAGATCTAAGGACTAGCGGGGGGGGACTTGAGTTGAATGAGCAGTTCTTC.

V usage is TRBV19 and J usage is TRBJ2-4; D gene uncertain. V was cut by 3 bases and J by 0 bases, with 6 bases left in between. From germline, CDR1 is LNHDA and CDR2 SQIVND (reference sequence). This CDR3 has 14 amino acids. In DNA form, the CDR3 reads TGTGCCAGTAGTATGGAGTTAGCCAAAAACATTCAGTACTTC. It encodes CASSMELAKNIQYF.

The chain combines TRBV19 with TRBJ2-7; TRBD2 is a possible D gene (6 bases). Trimming left V 6 bases short and J 0 bases short, with 21 bases between. Germline V lookup: CDR1 LNHDA, CDR2 SQIVND (reference sequence). This CDR3 spans 17 amino acids. The CDR3 DNA reads TGTGCCAGTAGCCATACCCCCGGGACTTGGAGCTCCTACGAGCAGTACTTC. Its translation: CASSHTPGTWSSYEQYF.

This chain links TRBV7-3 with TRBJ1-1; no clear D gene. Germline V gene sequence: CDR1 SGHTA, CDR2 FQGTGA. This CDR3 region has 19 residues. Trimming left V 2 bases short and J 2 bases short, with 24 bases between. CDR3: CASSLSALDRVGINTEAFF. CDR3 nucleotides: TGTGCCAGCAGCTTATCTGCTTTAGACCGCGTCGGGATTAACACTGAAGCTTTCTTT.

Written as DNA, the CDR3 is TGTGCCACTTCGGACAGGGGGGGCCTTGAAGCTTTCTTT. Translated, it gives CATSDRGGLEAFF. The V call is TRBV19, the J call TRBJ1-1; 10 bases agree with TRBD1. The CDR3 spans 13 residues. Germline values: CDR1 LNHDA, CDR2 SQIVND (reference sequence). V gave up 10 bases and J gave up 7 bases; unmatched junction bases: 9. The complete variable domain, with remaining parts taken from reference TRBV19 and TRBJ1-1, reads DGGITQSPKYLFRKEGQNVTLSCEQNLNHDAMYWYRQDPGQGLRLIYYSQIVNDFQKGDIAEGYSVSREKKESFPLTVTSAQKNPTAFYLCATSDRGGLEAFFGQGTRLTVV.

This chain joins TRBV2 and TRBJ2-5; 9 nucleotides align to TRBD2. The junction had 4 bases not matched to a gene; V was cut back by 6 bases and J by 5 bases. The CDR3 spans 13 residues. Per the germline V gene, CDR1 is SNHLY and CDR2 is FYNNEI. DNA of the CDR3: TGTGCCAGCAGGGCGGGGGGGCAGGAGACCCAGTACTTC. Its protein product is CASRAGGQETQYF.

The chain is built from TRBV5-6 and TRBJ2-1; D is uncertain. Germline loops: CDR1 SGHDT, CDR2 YYEEEE. This CDR3 has 15 residues. V was trimmed by 0 bases and J by 2 bases, leaving 9 bases between them. As DNA, the CDR3 is TGTGCCAGCAGCTTGGGAGGTGCCACCTACAATGAGCAGTTCTTC. Translating it yields CASSLGGATYNEQFF.

The chain combines TRBV7-6 with TRBJ1-3, with 7 positions matching TRBD1. CDR3 length: 16 residues. Germline values: CDR1 SGHVS, CDR2 FNYEAQ. V shed 4 bases and J 4 bases; nucleotides not matched to a gene: 10. In DNA form, the CDR3 reads TGTGCCAGCAGCTGGGGGAAGACAGGGTCAGGAAACACCATATATTTT. Its protein is CASSWGKTGSGNTIYF.

J is TRBJ2-7 and V is TRBV6-5; 7 positions match TRBD1. The V gene's germline CDR1 is MNHEY and CDR2 SVGAGI. Germline trimming cut 7 bases from V and 0 bases from J; bases unmatched to any gene: 6. The CDR3 consists of 14 residues. CDR3 coding DNA: TGTGCCAGCACGGTGACAGGGAGCTCCTACGAGCAGTACTTC. This translates into CASTVTGSSYEQYF.

The chain uses TRBV30 and TRBJ1-5; D is perhaps TRBD1 (6 bases). Germline V gene data show CDR1 as GTSNPN and CDR2 as SVGIG (reference sequence). This CDR3 is built from 15 residues. V was pared by 0 bases and J by 4 bases, with 13 bases between. This CDR3 reads CAWSVQQGLNQPQHF. In DNA, the CDR3 is TGTGCCTGGAGTGTACAACAGGGCCTAAATCAGCCCCAGCATTTT. The full variable domain, completed using reference TRBV30 and TRBJ1-5, is SQTIHQWPATLVQPVGSPLSLECTVEGTSNPNLYWYRQAAGRGLQLLFYSVGIGQISSEVPQNLSASRPQDRQFILSSKKLLLSDSGFYLCAWSVQQGLNQPQHFGDGTRLSIL.

The chain has TRBV7-9 and TRBJ1-5; 9 nucleotides align to TRBD1. CDR3 size: 14 residues. After removal of 5 bases from V and 6 bases from J, the junction contained 5 bases not matched to a gene. Germline V gives CDR1 SEHNR, CDR2 FQNEAQ (reference sequence). In DNA form, the CDR3 reads TGTGCCAGCAGCCGGACAGGGGAGCGTCAGCCCCAGCATTTT. This sequence encodes CASSRTGERQPQHF.

This chain connects TRBV5-1 to TRBJ2-7; 11 nucleotides align to TRBD1. Per the germline V gene, CDR1 is SGHRS and CDR2 is YFSETQ. Unmatched junction bases numbered 7, after V lost 4 bases and J lost 7 bases. CDR3 length: 14 amino acids. Here the CDR3 DNA reads TGCGCCAGCAGCGCCGGGACAGGGGGGATGGAGCAGTACTTC. It yields the protein CASSAGTGGMEQYF.